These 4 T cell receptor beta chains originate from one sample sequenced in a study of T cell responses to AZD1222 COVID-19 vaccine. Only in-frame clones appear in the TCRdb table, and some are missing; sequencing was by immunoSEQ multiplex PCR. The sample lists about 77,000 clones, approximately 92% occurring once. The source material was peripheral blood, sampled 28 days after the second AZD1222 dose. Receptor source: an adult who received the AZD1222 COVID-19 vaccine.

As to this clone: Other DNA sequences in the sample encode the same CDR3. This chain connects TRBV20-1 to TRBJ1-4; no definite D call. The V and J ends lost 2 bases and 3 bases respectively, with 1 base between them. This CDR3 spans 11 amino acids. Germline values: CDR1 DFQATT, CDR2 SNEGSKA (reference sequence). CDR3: CSARSNEKLFF. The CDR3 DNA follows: TGCAGTGCTAGATCTAATGAAAAACTGTTTTTT.

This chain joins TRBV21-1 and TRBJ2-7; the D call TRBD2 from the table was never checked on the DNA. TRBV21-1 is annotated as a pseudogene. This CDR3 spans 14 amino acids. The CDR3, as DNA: TGTGCCAGCAGCACCGGCGGGAGCCCCTCCGAGCAGTACTTC. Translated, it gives CASSTGGSPSEQYF.

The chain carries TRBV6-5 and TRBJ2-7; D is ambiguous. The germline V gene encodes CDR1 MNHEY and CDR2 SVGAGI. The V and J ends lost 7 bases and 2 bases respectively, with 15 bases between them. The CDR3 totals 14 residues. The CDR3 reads CASKETRLTYEQYF. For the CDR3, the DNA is TGTGCCAGCAAAGAGACACGGCTCACCTACGAGCAGTACTTC.

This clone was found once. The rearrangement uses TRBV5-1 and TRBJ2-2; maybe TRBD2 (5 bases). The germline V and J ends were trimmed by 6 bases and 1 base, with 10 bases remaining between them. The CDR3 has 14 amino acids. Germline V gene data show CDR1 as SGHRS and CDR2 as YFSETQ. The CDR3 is CASIASRNTGELFF. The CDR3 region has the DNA TGCGCCAGCATTGCTAGCAGGAACACCGGGGAGCTGTTTTTT.